This T cell receptor (beta chain) is drawn from a study of shared clonotypes between healthy human individuals. Repertoires were generated with immunoSEQ multiplex PCR, while TCRdb's copy carries only in-frame clones and drops some. The sample carries 2 million to 2.5 million clones, 92% recorded once. The ends lost 0 bases at V and 5 bases at J; junction bases unmatched: 8. This CDR3 region has 16 residues. Germline values: CDR1 SGHTS, CDR2 YDEGEE. This chain joins TRBV5-8 and TRBJ2-7; TRBD2 agrees at 10 bases. The clonotype originates from a man younger than 35 in good health. Some clones in this sample may be carry-over from other donors' samples. The sample taken for sequencing was naive CD4+ T cells from PBMCs. Sample subset: CD45RA+ positively selected. The CDR3 sequence is CASSLAQTSGTDEQYF. The CDR3 DNA follows: TGTGCCAGCAGCTTGGCTCAAACTAGCGGGACCGACGAGCAGTACTTC.